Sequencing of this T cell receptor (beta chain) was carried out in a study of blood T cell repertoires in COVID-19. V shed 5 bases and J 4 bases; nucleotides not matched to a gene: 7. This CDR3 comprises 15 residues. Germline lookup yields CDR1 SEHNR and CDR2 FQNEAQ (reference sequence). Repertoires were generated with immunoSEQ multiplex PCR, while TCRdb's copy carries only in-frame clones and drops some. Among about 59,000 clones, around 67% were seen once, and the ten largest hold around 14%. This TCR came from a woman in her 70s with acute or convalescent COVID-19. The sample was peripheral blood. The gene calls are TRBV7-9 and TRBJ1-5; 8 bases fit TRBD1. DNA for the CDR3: TGTGCCAGCAGCCCCGGACAGGGCCTGAATCAGCCCCAGCATTTT. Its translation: CASSPGQGLNQPQHF.